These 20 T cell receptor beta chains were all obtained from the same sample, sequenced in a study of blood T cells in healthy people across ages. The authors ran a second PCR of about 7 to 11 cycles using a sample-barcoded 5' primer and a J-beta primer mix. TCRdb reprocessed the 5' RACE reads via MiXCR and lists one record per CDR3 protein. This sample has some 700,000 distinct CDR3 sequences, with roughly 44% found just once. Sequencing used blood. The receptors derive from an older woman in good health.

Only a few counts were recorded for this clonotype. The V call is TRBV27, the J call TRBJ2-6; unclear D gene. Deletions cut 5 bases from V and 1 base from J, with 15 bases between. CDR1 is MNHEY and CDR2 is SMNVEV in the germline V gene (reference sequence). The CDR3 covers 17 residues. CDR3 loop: CASSPLRSTSGANVLTF. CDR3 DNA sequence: TGTGCCAGCAGTCCCCTTCGTTCGACTTCTGGGGCCAACGTCCTGACTTTC.

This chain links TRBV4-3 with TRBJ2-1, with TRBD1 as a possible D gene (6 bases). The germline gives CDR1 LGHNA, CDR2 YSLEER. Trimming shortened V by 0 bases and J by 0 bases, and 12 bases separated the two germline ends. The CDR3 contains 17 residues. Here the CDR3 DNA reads TGCGCCAGCAGCCAAGATTGGACAGACCACTCCTACAATGAGCAGTTCTTC. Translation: CASSQDWTDHSYNEQFF.

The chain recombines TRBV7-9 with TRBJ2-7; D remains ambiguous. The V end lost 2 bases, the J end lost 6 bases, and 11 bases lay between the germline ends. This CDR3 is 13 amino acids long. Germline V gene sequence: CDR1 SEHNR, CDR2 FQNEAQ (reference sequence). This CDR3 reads CASSLSPAREQYF. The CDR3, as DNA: TGTGCCAGCAGCTTATCTCCAGCTCGCGAGCAGTACTTC.

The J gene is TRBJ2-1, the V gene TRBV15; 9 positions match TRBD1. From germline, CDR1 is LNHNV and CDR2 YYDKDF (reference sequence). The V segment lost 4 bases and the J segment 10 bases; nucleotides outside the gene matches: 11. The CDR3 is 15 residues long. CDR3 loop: CATSNPGQGTYEQFF. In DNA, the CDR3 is TGTGCCACCAGCAATCCGGGACAGGGAACCTACGAGCAGTTCTTC.

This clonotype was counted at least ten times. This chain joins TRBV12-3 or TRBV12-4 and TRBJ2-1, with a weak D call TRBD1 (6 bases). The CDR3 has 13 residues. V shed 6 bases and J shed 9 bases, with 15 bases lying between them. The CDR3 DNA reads TGTGCCAGCAGCCTACAACAGGGTTTTGAGCAGTTCTTC. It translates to CASSLQQGFEQFF.

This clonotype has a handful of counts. The DNA of the CDR3 is TGTGCCAGCAGTTTATTGGGGGGGAGTGAGACCCAGTACTTC. Protein product: CASSLLGGSETQYF. J is TRBJ2-5 and V is TRBV12-3 or TRBV12-4, with 7 bases fitting TRBD2. With V trimmed by 2 bases and J by 5 bases, 5 bases remained unmatched. The CDR3 runs to 14 residues.

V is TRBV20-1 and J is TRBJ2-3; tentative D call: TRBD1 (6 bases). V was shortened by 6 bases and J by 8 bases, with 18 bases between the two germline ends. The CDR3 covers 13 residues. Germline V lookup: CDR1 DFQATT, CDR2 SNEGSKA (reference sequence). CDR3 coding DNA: TGCAGTGCCGAAGCCCAAGAAGGGGGTACGCAGTATTTT. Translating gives CSAEAQEGGTQYF.

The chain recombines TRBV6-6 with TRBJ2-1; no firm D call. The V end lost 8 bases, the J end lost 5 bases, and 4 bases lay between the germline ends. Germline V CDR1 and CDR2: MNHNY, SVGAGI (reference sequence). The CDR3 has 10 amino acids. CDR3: CASFHNEQFF. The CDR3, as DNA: TGTGCCAGCTTTCACAATGAGCAGTTCTTC.

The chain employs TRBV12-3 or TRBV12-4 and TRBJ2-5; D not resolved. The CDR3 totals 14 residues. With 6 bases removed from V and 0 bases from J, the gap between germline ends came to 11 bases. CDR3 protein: CASRGSVYQETQYF. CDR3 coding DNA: TGTGCCAGCAGGGGTAGTGTGTACCAAGAGACCCAGTACTTC.

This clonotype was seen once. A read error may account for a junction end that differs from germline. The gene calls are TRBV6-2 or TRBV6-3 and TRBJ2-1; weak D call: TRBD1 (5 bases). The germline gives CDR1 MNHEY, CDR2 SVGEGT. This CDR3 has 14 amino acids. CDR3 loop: CATTAGKNDNERFF. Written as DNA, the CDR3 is TGTGCCACCACGGCAGGGAAGAACGACAATGAGCGGTTCTTC.

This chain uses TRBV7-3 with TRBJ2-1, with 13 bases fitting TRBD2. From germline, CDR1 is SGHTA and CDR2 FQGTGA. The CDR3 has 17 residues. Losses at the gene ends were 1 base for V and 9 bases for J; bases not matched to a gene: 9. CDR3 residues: CASSLSSLRTSGGEQFF. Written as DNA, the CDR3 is TGTGCCAGCAGCTTAAGTTCGTTAAGGACTAGCGGGGGTGAGCAGTTCTTC.

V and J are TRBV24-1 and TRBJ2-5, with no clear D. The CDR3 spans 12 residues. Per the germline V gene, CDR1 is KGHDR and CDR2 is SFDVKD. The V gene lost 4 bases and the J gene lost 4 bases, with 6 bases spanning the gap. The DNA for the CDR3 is TGTGCCACCAGTGAGACGGGAGAGACCCAGTACTTC. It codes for CATSETGETQYF.

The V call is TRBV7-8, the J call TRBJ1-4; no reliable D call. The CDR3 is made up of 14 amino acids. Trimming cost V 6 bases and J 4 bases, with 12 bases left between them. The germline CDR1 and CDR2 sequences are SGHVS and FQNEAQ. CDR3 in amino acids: CASSWSQRNEKLFF. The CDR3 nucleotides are TGTGCCAGCAGTTGGTCACAGCGTAATGAAAAACTGTTTTTT.

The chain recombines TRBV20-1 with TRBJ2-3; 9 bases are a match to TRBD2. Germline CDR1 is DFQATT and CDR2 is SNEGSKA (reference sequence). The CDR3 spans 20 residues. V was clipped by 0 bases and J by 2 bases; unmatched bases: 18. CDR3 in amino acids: CSARDSSGAGGGIYTDTQYF. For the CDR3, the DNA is TGCAGTGCTAGAGATTCTAGCGGGGCGGGCGGGGGTATATACACAGATACGCAGTATTTT.

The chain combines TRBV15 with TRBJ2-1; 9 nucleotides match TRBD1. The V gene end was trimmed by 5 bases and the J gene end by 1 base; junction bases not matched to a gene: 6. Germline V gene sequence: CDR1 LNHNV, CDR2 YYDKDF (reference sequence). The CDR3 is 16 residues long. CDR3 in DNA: TGTGCCACCAGCCGGGACAGGGAAAGGTCCTACAATGAGCAGTTCTTC. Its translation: CATSRDRERSYNEQFF.

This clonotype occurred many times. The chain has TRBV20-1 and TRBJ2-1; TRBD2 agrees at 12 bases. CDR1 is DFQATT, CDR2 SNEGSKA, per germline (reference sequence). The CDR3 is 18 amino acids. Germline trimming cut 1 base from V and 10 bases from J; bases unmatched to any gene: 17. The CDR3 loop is CSARALTSGRMGGLEQFF. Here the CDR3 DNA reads TGCAGTGCTAGAGCTCTCACTAGCGGGAGGATGGGCGGACTAGAGCAGTTCTTC.

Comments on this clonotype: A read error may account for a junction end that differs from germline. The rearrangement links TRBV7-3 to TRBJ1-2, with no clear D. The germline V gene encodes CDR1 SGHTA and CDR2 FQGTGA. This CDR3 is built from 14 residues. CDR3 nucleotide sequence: TGTGCCAGCAGCGTAACCCAGCCAGGCTCTGGCTACACCTTC. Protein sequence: CASSVTQPGSGYTF.

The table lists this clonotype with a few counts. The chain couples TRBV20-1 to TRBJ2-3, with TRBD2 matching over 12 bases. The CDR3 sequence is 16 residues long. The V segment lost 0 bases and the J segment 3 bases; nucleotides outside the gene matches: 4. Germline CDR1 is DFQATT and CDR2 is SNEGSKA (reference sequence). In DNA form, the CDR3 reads TGCAGTGCTAGAGATCTAGCGGGGGGGCCGACAGATACGCAGTATTTT. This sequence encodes CSARDLAGGPTDTQYF.

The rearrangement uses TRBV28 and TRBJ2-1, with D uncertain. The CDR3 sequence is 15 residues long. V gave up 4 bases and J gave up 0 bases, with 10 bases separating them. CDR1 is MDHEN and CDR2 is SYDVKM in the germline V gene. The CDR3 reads CASSYPLSSYNEQFF. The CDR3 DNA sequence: TGTGCCAGCAGTTACCCTTTGAGCTCCTACAATGAGCAGTTCTTC.

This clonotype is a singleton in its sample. DNA of the CDR3: TGTGCCAGCAGCGCCCACGGAAGTAATGGGGATGAGCAGTTCTTC. Its translation is CASSAHGSNGDEQFF. This sequence joins TRBV6-6 and TRBJ2-1, with D uncertain. Per germline, CDR1 MNHNY and CDR2 SVGAGI (reference sequence). The V end was cut by 6 bases, the J end by 8 bases, with 20 bases between. The CDR3 consists of 15 residues.